Listed below are T cell receptor beta chains from one sample, sequenced in a study of identical twins. MiXCR was run by TCRdb on the 5' RACE reads, yielding one entry per CDR3 protein. The sample consists of roughly 750,000 distinct CDR3 sequences, 20% to 25% of them appearing once. These same records also appear under a second study, on T cells expressing NK-cell markers.

Material: PBMCs. These receptors were collected from a woman aged 18-29 years in good health. CDR3s include the opening cysteine and the closing phenylalanine or tryptophan. The D gene is left open where the match is weak. Size is omitted from some rows. Given values are once, few, many or a class for expanded clones.

cdr3_aa cdr3_nt clone_size j_call v_call d_call
CASSLEKDIQYF TGCGCCAGCAGCTTGGAGAAGGACATTCAGTACTTC few TRBJ2-4 TRBV5-1 -
CSARDGTGKEEQYF TGCAGTGCTAGAGATGGGACAGGGAAAGAAGAGCAGTACTTC few TRBJ2-7 TRBV20-1 TRBD1
CSVDPRSGETQYF TGCAGCGTTGATCCCCGTAGTGGGGAGACCCAGTACTTC few TRBJ2-5 TRBV29-1 -
CASSPGGSWDEQFF TGTGCCAGCAGCCCGGGGGGTAGTTGGGATGAGCAGTTCTTC few TRBJ2-1 TRBV9 TRBD2
CSALRRPYPSNQPQHF TGCAGTGCTCTGAGGCGACCATACCCGAGCAATCAGCCCCAGCATTTT few TRBJ1-5 TRBV20-1 -
CASSLARAVSYNEQFF TGTGCCAGCAGCTTAGCCAGGGCCGTGTCCTACAATGAGCAGTTCTTC few TRBJ2-1 TRBV11-2 -
CASSLRQATNSPLHF TGTGCCAGCAGCTTGAGACAGGCGACCAATTCACCCCTCCACTTT - TRBJ1-6 TRBV5-5 -
CSVEDALATDTQYF TGCAGCGTTGAAGACGCGCTAGCCACAGATACGCAGTATTTT - TRBJ2-3 TRBV29-1 -
CASSLDGRPQETQYF TGTGCCAGCAGCTTAGACGGGCGACCCCAGGAGACCCAGTACTTC - TRBJ2-5 TRBV7-2 -
CASSLSTGITDTQYF TGTGCCAGCAGCTTGTCGACAGGTATCACAGATACGCAGTATTTT - TRBJ2-3 TRBV7-9 -
CASSSRLGFRDTQYF TGTGCCAGCAGCTCGAGACTGGGGTTCCGAGATACGCAGTATTTT few TRBJ2-3 TRBV7-2 -
CASSPQPTDIQYF TGCGCCAGCAGCCCCCAGCCTACGGACATTCAGTACTTC many TRBJ2-4 TRBV4-1 -
CASSYGEVDEQYF TGTGCCAGCAGTTACGGGGAGGTAGACGAGCAGTACTTC - TRBJ2-7 TRBV6-6 -
CASSESASGQETQYF TGCGCCAGCAGTGAGTCCGCTAGCGGTCAAGAGACCCAGTACTTC few TRBJ2-5 TRBV10-2 TRBD2
CASNRVTDTQYF TGTGCCAGCAACAGGGTCACAGATACGCAGTATTTT few TRBJ2-3 TRBV5-5 -
CASSPREKSGYTF TGTGCCAGCAGTCCCCGGGAGAAGTCTGGCTACACCTTC many TRBJ1-2 TRBV12-3/TRBV12-4 -
CASSLGSGANEKLFF TGCGCCAGCAGCTTGGGGAGCGGGGCTAATGAAAAACTGTTTTTT few TRBJ1-4 TRBV5-1 -
CATKPVGETQYF TGTGCCACCAAGCCGGTAGGGGAGACCCAGTACTTC few TRBJ2-5 TRBV2 -
CSVPGGRRVYNEQFF TGCAGCGTCCCAGGCGGGAGAAGGGTCTACAATGAGCAGTTCTTC - TRBJ2-1 TRBV29-1 TRBD2
CASRDQVGQPQHF TGTGCCAGCAGAGATCAGGTCGGTCAGCCCCAGCATTTT - TRBJ1-5 TRBV12-3/TRBV12-4 -
CSAIAGQANTGELFF TGCAGCGCTATAGCGGGACAGGCGAACACCGGGGAGCTGTTTTTT - TRBJ2-2 TRBV29-1 -
CASWDPYTYNEQFF TGTGCCAGCTGGGACCCCTACACTTACAATGAGCAGTTCTTC - TRBJ2-1 TRBV6-1 -
CASSLHRGFGGYTF TGTGCCAGCAGTTTACACAGGGGTTTCGGCGGCTACACCTTC few TRBJ1-2 TRBV12-3/TRBV12-4 TRBD1
CSASATGGDNEQFF TGCAGTGCTAGCGCGACAGGGGGGGACAATGAGCAGTTCTTC - TRBJ2-1 TRBV20-1 TRBD1
CASSSAIRRSYNEQFF TGTGCCAGCAGCTCCGCTATCCGGCGCTCCTACAATGAGCAGTTCTTC - TRBJ2-1 TRBV7-9 -
CASRGDRVVIQGSEQFF TGTGCCAGCAGAGGAGATAGGGTGGTGATACAGGGGAGTGAGCAGTTCTTC - TRBJ2-1 TRBV7-9 TRBD1
CAISLNRGETDTQYF TGTGCCATCAGCTTGAACAGGGGTGAGACAGATACGCAGTATTTT - TRBJ2-3 TRBV10-3 TRBD1